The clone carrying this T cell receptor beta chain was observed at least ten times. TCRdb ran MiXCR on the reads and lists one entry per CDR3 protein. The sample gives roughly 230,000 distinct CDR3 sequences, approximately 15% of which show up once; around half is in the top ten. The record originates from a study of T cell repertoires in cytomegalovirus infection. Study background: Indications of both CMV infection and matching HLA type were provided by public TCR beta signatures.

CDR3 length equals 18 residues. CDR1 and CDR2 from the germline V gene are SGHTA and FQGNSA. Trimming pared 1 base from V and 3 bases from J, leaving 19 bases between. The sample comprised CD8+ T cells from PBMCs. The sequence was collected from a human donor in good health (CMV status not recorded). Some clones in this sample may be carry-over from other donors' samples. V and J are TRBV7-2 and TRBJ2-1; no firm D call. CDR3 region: CASSLEGAQIILYNEQFF. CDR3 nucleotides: TGTGCCAGCAGCTTAGAAGGAGCCCAAATCATCCTCTACAATGAGCAGTTCTTC. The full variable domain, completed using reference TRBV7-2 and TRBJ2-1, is GAGVSQSPSNKVTEKGKDVELRCDPISGHTALYWYRQSLGQGLEFLIYFQGNSAPDKSGLPSDRFSAERTGGSVSTLTIQRTQQEDSAVYLCASSLEGAQIILYNEQFFGPGTRLTVL.